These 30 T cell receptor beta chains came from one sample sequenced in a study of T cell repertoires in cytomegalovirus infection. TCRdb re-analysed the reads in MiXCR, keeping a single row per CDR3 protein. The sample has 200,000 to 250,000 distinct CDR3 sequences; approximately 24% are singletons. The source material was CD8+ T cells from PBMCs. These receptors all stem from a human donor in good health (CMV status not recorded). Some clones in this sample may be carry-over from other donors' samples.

This CDR3 is CSAAGTEYEQYF. For the CDR3, the DNA is TGCAGCGCCGCCGGGACAGAGTACGAGCAGTACTTC. The rearrangement uses TRBV29-1 and TRBJ2-7, with 7 bases that match TRBD1. Germline V gives CDR1 SQVTM, CDR2 ANQGSEA. The CDR3 extends over 12 amino acids. V was pared by 7 bases and J by 4 bases, with 7 bases of the junction left unmatched.

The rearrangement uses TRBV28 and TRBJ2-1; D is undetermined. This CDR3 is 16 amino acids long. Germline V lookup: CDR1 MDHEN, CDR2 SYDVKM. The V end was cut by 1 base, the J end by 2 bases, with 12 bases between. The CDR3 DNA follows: TGTGCCAGCAGTTTATCTACCGGCCGGGCCTACAATGAGCAGTTCTTC. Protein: CASSLSTGRAYNEQFF.

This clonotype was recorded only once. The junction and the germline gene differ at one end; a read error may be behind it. The CDR3 sequence: CASSLALRTDTQDF. CDR3 bases: TGTGCCAGCAGCTTGGCCCTAAGGACAGATACGCAGGATTTT. The chain employs TRBV5-6 and TRBJ2-3; TRBD1 might be the D (6 bases). The CDR3 consists of 14 residues. Germline-derived CDR1 and CDR2 are SGHDT and YYEEEE.

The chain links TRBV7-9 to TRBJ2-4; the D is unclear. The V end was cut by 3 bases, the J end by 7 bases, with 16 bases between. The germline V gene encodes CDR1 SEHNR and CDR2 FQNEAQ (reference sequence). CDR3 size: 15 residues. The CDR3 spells CASSFLQHSVNIQYF. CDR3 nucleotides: TGTGCCAGCAGCTTCCTACAGCATTCGGTCAACATTCAGTACTTC.

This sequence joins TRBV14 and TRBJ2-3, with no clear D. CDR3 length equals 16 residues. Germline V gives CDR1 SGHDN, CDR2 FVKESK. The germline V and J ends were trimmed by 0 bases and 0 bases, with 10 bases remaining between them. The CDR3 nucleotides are TGTGCCAGCAGCCAAGATATCCCAAGTAGCACAGATACGCAGTATTTT. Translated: CASSQDIPSSTDTQYF.

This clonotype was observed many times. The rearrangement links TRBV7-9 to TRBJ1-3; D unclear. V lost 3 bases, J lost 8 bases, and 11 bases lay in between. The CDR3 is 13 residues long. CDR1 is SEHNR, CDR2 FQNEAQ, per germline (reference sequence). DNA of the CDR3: TGTGCCAGCAGCTTCCAGACGACGGACACCATATATTTT. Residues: CASSFQTTDTIYF.

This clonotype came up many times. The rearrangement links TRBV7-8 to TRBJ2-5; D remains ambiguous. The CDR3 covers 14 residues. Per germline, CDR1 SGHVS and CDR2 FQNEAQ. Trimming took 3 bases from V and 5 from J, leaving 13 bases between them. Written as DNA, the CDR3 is TGTGCCAGCAGCTTGGTAATCAGCCCCGAGACCCAGTACTTC. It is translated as CASSLVISPETQYF.

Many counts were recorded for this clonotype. CDR3 in amino acids: CASSLVGGGANEQFF. The CDR3 coding sequence is TGTGCCAGCAGTTTAGTCGGAGGGGGGGCAAATGAGCAGTTCTTC. The chain carries TRBV12-3 or TRBV12-4 and TRBJ2-1, with a possible D match to TRBD2 (7 bases). Trimming took 1 base from V and 7 from J, leaving 14 bases between them. There are 15 residues in the CDR3.

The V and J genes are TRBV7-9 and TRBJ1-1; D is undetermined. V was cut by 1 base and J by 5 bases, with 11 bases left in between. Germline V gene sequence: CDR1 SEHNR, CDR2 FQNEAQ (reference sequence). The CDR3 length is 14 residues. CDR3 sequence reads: CASSLGTEFTEAFF. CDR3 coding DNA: TGTGCCAGCAGCTTAGGGACTGAGTTTACTGAAGCTTTCTTT.

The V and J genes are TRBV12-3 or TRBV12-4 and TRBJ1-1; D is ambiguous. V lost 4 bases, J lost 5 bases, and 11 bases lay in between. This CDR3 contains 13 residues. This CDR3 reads CASSSGWWTEAFF. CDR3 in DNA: TGTGCCAGCAGTTCGGGGTGGTGGACTGAAGCTTTCTTT.

CDR3 protein: CASSVTGGQETQYF. CDR3 nucleotide sequence: TGTGCCAGCAGCGTGACAGGGGGACAAGAGACCCAGTACTTC. J is TRBJ2-5 and V is TRBV9; 9 bases fit TRBD1. In germline, CDR1 is SGDLS, CDR2 YYNGEE. After removal of 2 bases from V and 2 bases from J, the junction contained 1 base not matched to a gene. The CDR3 loop spans 14 amino acids. Together with reference TRBV9 and TRBJ2-5, the CDR3 gives the full variable domain: DSGVTQTPKHLITATGQRVTLRCSPRSGDLSVYWYQQSLDQGLQFLIQYYNGEERAKGNILERFSAQQFPDLHSELNLSSLELGDSALYFCASSVTGGQETQYFGPGTRLLVL.

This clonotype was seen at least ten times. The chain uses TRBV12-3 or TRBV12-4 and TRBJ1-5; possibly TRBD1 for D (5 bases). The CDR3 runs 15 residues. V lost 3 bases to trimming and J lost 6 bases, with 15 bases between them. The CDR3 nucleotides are TGTGCCAGCAGTTTGGGGCCGGGGTTGGGTCAGCCCCAGCATTTT. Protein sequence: CASSLGPGLGQPQHF.

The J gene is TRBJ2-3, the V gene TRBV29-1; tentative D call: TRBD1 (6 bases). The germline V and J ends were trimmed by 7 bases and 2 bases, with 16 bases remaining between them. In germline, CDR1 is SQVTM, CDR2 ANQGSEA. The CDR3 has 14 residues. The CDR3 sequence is CSALGQRDTDTQYF. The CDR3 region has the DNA TGCAGCGCGTTAGGACAGAGGGACACAGATACGCAGTATTTT.

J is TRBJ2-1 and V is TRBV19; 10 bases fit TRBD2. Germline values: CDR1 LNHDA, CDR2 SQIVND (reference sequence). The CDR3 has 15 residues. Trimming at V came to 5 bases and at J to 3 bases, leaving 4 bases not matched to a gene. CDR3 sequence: CASSVSGGFYNEQFF. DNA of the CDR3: TGTGCCAGTAGTGTTAGCGGGGGGTTCTACAATGAGCAGTTCTTC. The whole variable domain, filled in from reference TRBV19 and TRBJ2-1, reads DGGITQSPKYLFRKEGQNVTLSCEQNLNHDAMYWYRQDPGQGLRLIYYSQIVNDFQKGDIAEGYSVSREKKESFPLTVTSAQKNPTAFYLCASSVSGGFYNEQFFGPGTRLTVL.

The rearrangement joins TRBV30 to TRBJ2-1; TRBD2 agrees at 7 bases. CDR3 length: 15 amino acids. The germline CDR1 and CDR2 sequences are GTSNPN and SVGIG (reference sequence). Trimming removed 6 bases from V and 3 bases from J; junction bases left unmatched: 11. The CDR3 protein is CACRGLAGDYNEQFF. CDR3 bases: TGTGCCTGCCGAGGGTTGGCGGGAGACTACAATGAGCAGTTCTTC.

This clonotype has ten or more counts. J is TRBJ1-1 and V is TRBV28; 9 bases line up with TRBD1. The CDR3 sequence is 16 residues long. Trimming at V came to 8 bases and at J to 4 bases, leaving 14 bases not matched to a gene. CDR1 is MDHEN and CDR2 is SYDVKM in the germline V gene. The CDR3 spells CASAIELGTGITEAFF. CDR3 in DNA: TGTGCCAGCGCAATTGAACTTGGGACAGGGATCACTGAAGCTTTCTTT.

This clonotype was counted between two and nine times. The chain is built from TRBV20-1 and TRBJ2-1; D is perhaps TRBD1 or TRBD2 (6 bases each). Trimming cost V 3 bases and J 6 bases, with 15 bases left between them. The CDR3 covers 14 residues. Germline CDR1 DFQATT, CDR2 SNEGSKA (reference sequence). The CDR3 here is CSARHGGLANEQFF. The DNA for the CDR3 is TGCAGTGCTAGGCACGGGGGCTTGGCCAATGAGCAGTTCTTC.

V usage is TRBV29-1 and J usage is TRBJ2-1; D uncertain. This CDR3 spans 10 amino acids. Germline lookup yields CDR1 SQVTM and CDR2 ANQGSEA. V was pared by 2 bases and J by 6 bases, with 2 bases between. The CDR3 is CSVERNEQFF. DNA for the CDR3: TGCAGCGTTGAACGCAATGAGCAGTTCTTC.

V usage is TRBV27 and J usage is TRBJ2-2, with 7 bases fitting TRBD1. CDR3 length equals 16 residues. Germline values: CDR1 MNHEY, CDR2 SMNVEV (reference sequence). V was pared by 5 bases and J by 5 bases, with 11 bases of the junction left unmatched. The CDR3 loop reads CASSPPQGVITGELFF. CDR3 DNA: TGTGCCAGCAGTCCCCCCCAGGGGGTTATTACCGGGGAGCTGTTTTTT.

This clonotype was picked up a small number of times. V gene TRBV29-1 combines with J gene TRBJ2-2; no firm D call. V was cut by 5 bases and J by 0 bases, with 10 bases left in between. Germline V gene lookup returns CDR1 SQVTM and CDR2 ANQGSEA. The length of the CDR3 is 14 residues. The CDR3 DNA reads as TGCAGCGTTCCGGGTACTTCGAACACCGGGGAGCTGTTTTTT. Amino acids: CSVPGTSNTGELFF.

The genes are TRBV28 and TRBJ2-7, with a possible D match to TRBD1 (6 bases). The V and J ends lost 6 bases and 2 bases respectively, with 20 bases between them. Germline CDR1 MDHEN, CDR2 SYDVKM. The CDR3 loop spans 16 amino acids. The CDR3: CASSTGFGTVTYEQYF. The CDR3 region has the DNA TGTGCCAGCAGCACAGGGTTCGGGACGGTGACCTACGAGCAGTACTTC.

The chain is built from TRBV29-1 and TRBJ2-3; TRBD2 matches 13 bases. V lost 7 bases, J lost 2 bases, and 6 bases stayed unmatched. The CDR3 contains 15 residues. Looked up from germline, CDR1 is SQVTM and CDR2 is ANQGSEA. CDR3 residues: CSGRGLAGTTDTQYF. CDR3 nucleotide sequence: TGCAGCGGCCGGGGACTAGCGGGGACCACAGATACGCAGTATTTT.

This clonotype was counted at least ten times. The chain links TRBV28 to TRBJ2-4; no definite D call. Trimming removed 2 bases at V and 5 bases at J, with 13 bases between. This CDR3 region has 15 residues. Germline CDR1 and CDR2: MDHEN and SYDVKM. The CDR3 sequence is CASSLPHGYENIQYF. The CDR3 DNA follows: TGTGCCAGCAGTTTACCCCACGGGTATGAAAACATTCAGTACTTC.

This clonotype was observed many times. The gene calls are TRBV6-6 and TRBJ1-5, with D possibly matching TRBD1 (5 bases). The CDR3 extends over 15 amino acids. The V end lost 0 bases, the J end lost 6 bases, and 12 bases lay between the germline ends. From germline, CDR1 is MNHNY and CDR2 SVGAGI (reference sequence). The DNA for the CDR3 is TGTGCCAGCAGTTACTCCCTCGGACAAACTCAGCCCCAGCATTTT. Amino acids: CASSYSLGQTQPQHF.

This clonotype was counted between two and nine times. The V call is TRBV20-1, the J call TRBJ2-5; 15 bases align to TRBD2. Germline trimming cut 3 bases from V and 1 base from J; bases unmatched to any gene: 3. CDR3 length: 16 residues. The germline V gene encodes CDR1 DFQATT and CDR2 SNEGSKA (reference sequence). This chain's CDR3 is CSARGTSGGFQETQYF. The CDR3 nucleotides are TGCAGTGCTAGGGGGACTAGCGGGGGGTTCCAAGAGACCCAGTACTTC.

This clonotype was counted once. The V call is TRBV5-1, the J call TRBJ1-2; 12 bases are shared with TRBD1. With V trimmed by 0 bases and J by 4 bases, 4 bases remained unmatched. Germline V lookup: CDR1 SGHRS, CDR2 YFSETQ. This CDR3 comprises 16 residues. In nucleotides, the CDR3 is TGCGCCAGCAGCTTGGATGGGACAGGGGGCGTCTATGGCTACACCTTC. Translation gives CASSLDGTGGVYGYTF.

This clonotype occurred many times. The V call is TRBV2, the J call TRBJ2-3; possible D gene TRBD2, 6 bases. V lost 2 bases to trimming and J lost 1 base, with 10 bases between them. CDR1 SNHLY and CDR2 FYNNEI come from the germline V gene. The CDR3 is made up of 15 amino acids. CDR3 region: CASSEYQRGTDTQYF. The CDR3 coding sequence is TGTGCCAGCAGTGAATACCAGCGGGGCACAGATACGCAGTATTTT. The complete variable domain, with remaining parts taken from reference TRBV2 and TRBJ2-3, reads EPEVTQTPSHQVTQMGQEVILRCVPISNHLYFYWYRQILGQKVEFLVSFYNNEISEKSEIFDDQFSVERPDGSNFTLKIRSTKLEDSAMYFCASSEYQRGTDTQYFGPGTRLTVL.

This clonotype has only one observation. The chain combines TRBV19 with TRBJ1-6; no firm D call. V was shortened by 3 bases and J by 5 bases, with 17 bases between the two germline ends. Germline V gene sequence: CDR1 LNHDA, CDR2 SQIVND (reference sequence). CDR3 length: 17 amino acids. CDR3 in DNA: TGTGCCAGTAGTATCAGGCCTCGCCAAGGGAATAATTCACCCCTCCACTTT. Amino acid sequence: CASSIRPRQGNNSPLHF.

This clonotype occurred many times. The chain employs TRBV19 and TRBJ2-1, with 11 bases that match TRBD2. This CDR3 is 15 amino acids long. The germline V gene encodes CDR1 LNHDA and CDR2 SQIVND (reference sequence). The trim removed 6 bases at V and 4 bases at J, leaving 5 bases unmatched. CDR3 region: CASSLGTSGYNEQFF. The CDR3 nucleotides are TGTGCCAGTAGCCTCGGGACTAGCGGATACAATGAGCAGTTCTTC.

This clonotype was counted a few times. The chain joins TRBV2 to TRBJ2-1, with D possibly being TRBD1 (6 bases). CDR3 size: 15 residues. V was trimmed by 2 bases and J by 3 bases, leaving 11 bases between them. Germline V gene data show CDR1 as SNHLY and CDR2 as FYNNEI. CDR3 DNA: TGTGCCAGCAGTGAACCGGGACACAACTACAATGAGCAGTTCTTC. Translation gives CASSEPGHNYNEQFF. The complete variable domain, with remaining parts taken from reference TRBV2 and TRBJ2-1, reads EPEVTQTPSHQVTQMGQEVILRCVPISNHLYFYWYRQILGQKVEFLVSFYNNEISEKSEIFDDQFSVERPDGSNFTLKIRSTKLEDSAMYFCASSEPGHNYNEQFFGPGTRLTVL.